This T cell receptor (beta chain) emerged from a study of blood T cell repertoires in COVID-19. Study context: Samples of COVID-19 (acute and convalescent) were obtained from the United States, Italy and Spain. PBMCs, B-cell-depleted T cells, or T cells were the source of the cDNA or gDNA that made up the material.

This clone was observed a few times. The V end lost 5 bases, the J end lost 3 bases, and 14 bases lay between the germline ends. CDR1 is MNHEY and CDR2 is SMNVEV in the germline V gene (reference sequence). The CDR3 consists of 14 residues. Authors' methods: The authors estimated nucleated cell counts from reference gene primer amplification. The assay was immunoSEQ multiplex PCR, and TCRdb's table has in-frame clones only and misses some. The DNA was the basis for D and trimming; V, J and clone size are from that table. Among around 150,000 clones listed, roughly 80% were seen once. The sequenced sample was peripheral blood. The chain recombines TRBV27 with TRBJ2-7, with a tentative D call TRBD1 (6 bases). This receptor was taken from a man aged 55-75 years with acute or convalescent COVID-19. The CDR3 spells CASSPTGFVYEQYF. The CDR3 DNA sequence: TGTGCCAGCAGTCCTACAGGGTTTGTCTACGAGCAGTACTTC.